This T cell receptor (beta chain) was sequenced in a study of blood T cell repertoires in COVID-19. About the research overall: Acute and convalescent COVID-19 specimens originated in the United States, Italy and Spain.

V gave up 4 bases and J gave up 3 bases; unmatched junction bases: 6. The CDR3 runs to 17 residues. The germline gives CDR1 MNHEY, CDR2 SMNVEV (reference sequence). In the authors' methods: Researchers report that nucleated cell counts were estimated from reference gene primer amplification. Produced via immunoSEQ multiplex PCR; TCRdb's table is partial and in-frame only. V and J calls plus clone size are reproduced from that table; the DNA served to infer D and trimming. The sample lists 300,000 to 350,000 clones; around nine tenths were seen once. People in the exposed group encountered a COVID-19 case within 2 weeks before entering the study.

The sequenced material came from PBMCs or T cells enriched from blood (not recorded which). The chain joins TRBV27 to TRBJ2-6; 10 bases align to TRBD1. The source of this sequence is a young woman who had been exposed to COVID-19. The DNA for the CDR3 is TGTGCCAGCAGTTCGGGACAGGGGCGAAGTGGGGCCAACGTCCTGACTTTC. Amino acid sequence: CASSSGQGRSGANVLTF.